These 32 T cell receptor beta chains share one sample of origin, sequenced in a study of long-term antiretroviral therapy in people with HIV. Assay version v3.0 of immunoSEQ was used, and it was run at survey level. TCRdb's table, derived via immunoSEQ multiplex PCR, lists solely in-frame clones and lacks some. This table has about 39,000 clones, roughly nine tenths appearing once. The specimen was unsorted PBMCs, collected 1.2 years after starting antiretroviral therapy. These receptors were collected from a woman between 45 and 60 years old with HIV.

The chain is built from TRBV7-8 and TRBJ2-7, with a tentative D call TRBD2 (5 bases). CDR3 length equals 14 residues. Trimming cost V 5 bases and J 0 bases, with 11 bases left between them. Germline V gene sequence: CDR1 SGHVS, CDR2 FQNEAQ. CDR3 in amino acids: CASSPSGGSYEQYF. CDR3 nucleotides: TGTGCCAGCAGCCCCTCCGGAGGCTCCTACGAGCAGTACTTC.

This chain connects TRBV2 to TRBJ1-5, with TRBD1 matching 7 bases. J gave up 4 bases and V 3 bases, and 6 bases lay outside the gene matches. The CDR3 sequence is 15 residues long. Per the germline V gene, CDR1 is SNHLY and CDR2 is FYNNEI. In nucleotides, the CDR3 is TGTGCCAGCAGTGAGGAGGCAGGGGGGAATCAGCCCCAGCATTTT. Its translation is CASSEEAGGNQPQHF.

This chain uses TRBV5-4 with TRBJ1-1, with D possibly matching TRBD1 (6 bases). The CDR3 has 15 residues. Germline CDR1 and CDR2: SGHNT and YYREEE (reference sequence). V was pared by 0 bases and J by 4 bases, with 13 bases between. In DNA, the CDR3 is TGTGCCAGCAGCTTGGCCGGGGGGCTCGGCACTGAAGCTTTCTTT. It specifies CASSLAGGLGTEAFF.

The V gene is TRBV20-1, the J gene TRBJ2-3; D gene ambiguous. The germline V gene encodes CDR1 DFQATT and CDR2 SNEGSKA (reference sequence). With 6 bases removed from V and 5 bases from J, the gap between germline ends came to 9 bases. This CDR3 has 11 amino acids. The CDR3 loop is CSAEIKDTQYF. The CDR3, as DNA: TGCAGTGCAGAAATCAAAGATACGCAGTATTTT.

This clone was seen once. The chain joins TRBV30 to TRBJ2-7, with TRBD1 matching over 7 bases. There are 14 residues in the CDR3. With 4 bases clipped from V and 0 bases from J, the junction kept 6 bases outside the gene matches. The germline gives CDR1 GTSNPN, CDR2 SVGIG (reference sequence). CDR3 in DNA: TGTGCCTGGAAGGGACAGAGGAGCTCCTACGAGCAGTACTTC. Residues: CAWKGQRSSYEQYF.

This clone showed up just once. V gene TRBV9 combines with J gene TRBJ1-4, with a weak D call TRBD1 (6 bases). The germline V and J ends were trimmed by 2 bases and 3 bases, with 8 bases remaining between them. CDR1 is SGDLS and CDR2 is YYNGEE in the germline V gene. The CDR3 is 14 amino acids. CDR3 sequence: CASSVGAANEKLFF. DNA of the CDR3: TGTGCCAGCAGCGTGGGGGCAGCTAATGAAAAACTGTTTTTT.

The J gene is TRBJ1-2, the V gene TRBV9, with D perhaps TRBD1 (6 bases). This CDR3 contains 14 residues. Trimming removed 5 bases from V and 2 bases from J, with 13 bases in between. Per the germline V gene, CDR1 is SGDLS and CDR2 is YYNGEE. The CDR3 here is CASRRTANNYGYTF. DNA of the CDR3: TGTGCCAGCAGGAGGACAGCGAACAACTATGGCTACACCTTC.

This clone has only one observation. The rearrangement joins TRBV5-1 to TRBJ2-7; weak D call: TRBD1 (5 bases). The length of the CDR3 is 14 residues. Germline V CDR1 and CDR2: SGHRS, YFSETQ. The germline V and J ends were trimmed by 0 bases and 2 bases, with 9 bases remaining between them. CDR3 coding DNA: TGCGCCAGCAGCTTGGGTACAGGCCCCTACGAGCAGTACTTC. Amino acid sequence: CASSLGTGPYEQYF.

V is TRBV29-1 and J is TRBJ1-1; TRBD1 is a possible D gene (6 bases). The CDR3 length is 13 residues. V lost 5 bases and J lost 1, with 11 bases in between. The germline V gene encodes CDR1 SQVTM and CDR2 ANQGSEA. The CDR3 sequence is CSVYRVGNTEAFF. The CDR3 DNA reads as TGCAGCGTTTACAGGGTGGGGAACACTGAAGCTTTCTTT.

This rearrangement joins TRBV30 to TRBJ1-5; no clear D gene. The CDR3 is made up of 13 amino acids. Germline loops: CDR1 GTSNPN, CDR2 SVGIG (reference sequence). Between the trimmed V and J ends, which lost 3 bases and 0 bases, there was a span of 6 bases. The CDR3 nucleotides are TGTGCCTGGAGCGAGTATAGCAATCAGCCCCAGCATTTT. Translated, it gives CAWSEYSNQPQHF.

V gene TRBV6-5 combines with J gene TRBJ2-7; D perhaps matches TRBD1 (6 bases). Trimming left V 2 bases short and J 0 bases short, with 11 bases between. The CDR3 has 15 residues. CDR1 and CDR2 from the germline V gene are MNHEY and SVGAGI. CDR3 bases: TGTGCCAGCAGTTACAGTACAGGGAGCTCCTACGAGCAGTACTTC. Translating it yields CASSYSTGSSYEQYF.

The CDR3: CASTGQGMPSGYTF. CDR3 nucleotide sequence: TGTGCCAGCACCGGACAGGGAATGCCCTCGGGCTACACCTTC. The gene calls are TRBV7-9 and TRBJ1-2; 8 bases agree with TRBD1. Germline V lookup: CDR1 SEHNR, CDR2 FQNEAQ (reference sequence). This CDR3 has 14 residues. J was trimmed by 8 bases and V by 7 bases; bases with no gene match: 12.

V gene TRBV9 combines with J gene TRBJ2-3, with 7 bases lining up with TRBD1. Per germline, CDR1 SGDLS and CDR2 YYNGEE. This CDR3 comprises 16 residues. The V gene end was trimmed by 4 bases and the J gene end by 1 base; junction bases not matched to a gene: 9. CDR3 sequence: CASSLGTAKGTDTQYF. CDR3 nucleotide sequence: TGTGCCAGCAGCCTTGGGACAGCGAAGGGCACAGATACGCAGTATTTT.

This chain uses TRBV5-1 with TRBJ1-1, with D possibly being TRBD1 (5 bases). CDR1 is SGHRS, CDR2 YFSETQ, per germline. CDR3 length equals 16 residues. The V and J ends lost 1 base and 6 bases respectively, with 19 bases between them. CDR3 region: CASSLTGTGRGAEAFF. The DNA for the CDR3 is TGCGCCAGCAGCTTGACCGGAACAGGACGCGGGGCTGAAGCTTTCTTT.

The chain carries TRBV30 and TRBJ1-5, with unresolved D. This CDR3 comprises 12 residues. V dropped 2 bases and J dropped 6 bases, with 8 bases sitting between them. Germline V gives CDR1 GTSNPN, CDR2 SVGIG (reference sequence). CDR3 protein: CAWSFGIQPQHF. DNA of the CDR3: TGTGCCTGGAGTTTCGGGATTCAGCCCCAGCATTTT.

This sequence joins TRBV30 and TRBJ2-1; TRBD2 matches 11 bases. CDR1 GTSNPN and CDR2 SVGIG come from the germline V gene (reference sequence). The V and J ends lost 0 bases and 3 bases, in that order; junction bases with no gene match: 10. The length of the CDR3 is 18 residues. CDR3 amino acids: CAWSVRLAGITIYNEQFF. The DNA of the CDR3 is TGTGCCTGGAGTGTACGACTAGCGGGAATTACTATCTACAATGAGCAGTTCTTC.

The chain employs TRBV9 and TRBJ1-3; unclear D gene. Trimming took 0 bases from V and 0 from J, leaving 7 bases between them. Germline lookup yields CDR1 SGDLS and CDR2 YYNGEE. This CDR3 is built from 15 residues. The CDR3: CASSVGQNSGNTIYF. Written as DNA, the CDR3 is TGTGCCAGCAGCGTAGGCCAGAACTCTGGAAACACCATATATTTT.

The chain joins TRBV5-4 to TRBJ1-2; D might be TRBD1 (5 bases). Trimming shortened V by 2 bases and J by 0 bases, and 14 bases separated the two germline ends. The CDR3 covers 16 residues. Germline V gives CDR1 SGHNT, CDR2 YYREEE (reference sequence). This CDR3 is CASSFPPRDPNYGYTF. The CDR3 DNA follows: TGTGCCAGCAGCTTCCCCCCCCGGGACCCTAACTATGGCTACACCTTC.

The rearrangement links TRBV19 to TRBJ1-2; D unresolved. Germline CDR1 LNHDA, CDR2 SQIVND (reference sequence). CDR3 length: 14 amino acids. The V and J ends lost 0 bases and 2 bases respectively, with 7 bases between them. DNA of the CDR3: TGTGCCAGTAGTATAGATTTGGGAAACTATGGCTACACCTTC. It specifies CASSIDLGNYGYTF.

V and J are TRBV2 and TRBJ1-2; TRBD1 aligns across 10 bases. This CDR3 contains 16 residues. With 4 bases clipped from V and 0 bases from J, the junction kept 5 bases outside the gene matches. Germline V gives CDR1 SNHLY, CDR2 FYNNEI. In nucleotides, the CDR3 is TGTGCCAGCAGTGTTCGGACAGGGGGATCTAACTATGGCTACACCTTC. Translating it yields CASSVRTGGSNYGYTF.

A remark on this clone: One end of the junction is discordant with germline, which a read error may explain. The genes are TRBV7-8 and TRBJ1-1, with 7 bases identical to TRBD1. The CDR3 runs to 14 residues. Germline V gene lookup returns CDR1 SGHVS and CDR2 FQNEAQ. The CDR3 region is CASSLVTGQAETFF. DNA for the CDR3: TGTGCCAGCAGCTTAGTGACAGGGCAGGCTGAAACTTTCTTT. Together with reference TRBV7-8 and TRBJ1-1, the CDR3 gives the full variable domain: GAGVSQSPRYKVAKRGQDVALRCDPISGHVSLFWYQQALGQGPEFLTYFQNEAQLDKSGLPSDRFFAERPEGSVSTLKIQRTQQEDSAVYLCASSLVTGQAETFFGQGTRLTVV.

This clone has only one observation. The rearrangement joins TRBV9 to TRBJ2-2; D unresolved. V dropped 0 bases and J dropped 1 base, with 4 bases sitting between them. This CDR3 comprises 14 residues. In germline, CDR1 is SGDLS, CDR2 YYNGEE. The CDR3 spells CASSVARNTGELFF. As DNA, the CDR3 is TGTGCCAGCAGCGTAGCTCGGAACACCGGGGAGCTGTTTTTT.

This chain joins TRBV15 and TRBJ2-3; the match to TRBD2 covers 15 bases. Looked up from germline, CDR1 is LNHNV and CDR2 is YYDKDF (reference sequence). V lost 1 base, J lost 14 bases, and 4 bases stayed unmatched. The CDR3 extends over 14 amino acids. CDR3: CATSRGTSGGGRYF. The CDR3 nucleotides read TGTGCCACCAGCAGAGGGACTAGCGGGGGGGGGCGGTATTTT.

The chain uses TRBV6-4 and TRBJ2-7; perhaps TRBD1 as D (6 bases). The CDR3 has 14 amino acids. CDR1 is MRHNA, CDR2 SNTAGT, per germline. V gave up 4 bases and J gave up 2 bases, with 12 bases separating them. Here the CDR3 reads CASSVEQGPYEQYF. CDR3 DNA: TGTGCCAGCAGTGTGGAACAGGGACCCTACGAGCAGTACTTC.

The V gene is TRBV7-6, the J gene TRBJ1-1, with TRBD1 matching over 10 bases. The V gene end was trimmed by 1 base and the J gene end by 4 bases; junction bases not matched to a gene: 3. There are 15 residues in the CDR3. Germline CDR1 SGHVS, CDR2 FNYEAQ. Written as DNA, the CDR3 is TGTGCCAGCAGCTTAGAGGGACAGGGGCTCACTGAAGCTTTCTTT. Encoded protein: CASSLEGQGLTEAFF.

The chain links TRBV7-8 to TRBJ2-1; TRBD2 agrees at 10 bases. CDR3 length: 16 amino acids. With 6 bases clipped from V and 2 bases from J, the junction kept 7 bases outside the gene matches. Germline CDR1 SGHVS, CDR2 FQNEAQ. The CDR3 DNA follows: TGTGCCAGCAGAGAATTGAGCGGGGGGGCCTACAATGAGCAGTTCTTC. Protein sequence: CASRELSGGAYNEQFF.

In DNA form, the CDR3 reads TGTGCCAGCAGCCTAAGGGGTAACAATTCACCCCTCCACTTT. This translates into CASSLRGNNSPLHF. The chain combines TRBV6-1 with TRBJ1-6, with D possibly matching TRBD1 (5 bases). The germline V gene has CDR1 MNHNS and CDR2 SASEGT. V shed 6 bases and J shed 7 bases, with 13 bases lying between them. CDR3 length: 14 amino acids.

This clone was counted a single time. This sequence joins TRBV9 and TRBJ2-5, with TRBD1 identical over 9 bases. The CDR3 is 14 amino acids. From germline, CDR1 is SGDLS and CDR2 YYNGEE. Trimming at V came to 2 bases and at J to 3 bases, leaving 2 bases not matched to a gene. Here the CDR3 reads CASSVGTGKETQYF. As DNA, the CDR3 is TGTGCCAGCAGCGTCGGGACAGGGAAAGAGACCCAGTACTTC.

The chain links TRBV10-3 to TRBJ1-5; 9 bases map to TRBD1. Germline V gene lookup returns CDR1 ENHRY and CDR2 SYGVKD. Trimming at V came to 4 bases and at J to 2 bases, leaving 0 bases not matched to a gene. The CDR3 loop spans 14 amino acids. CDR3 region: CAISGDRGNQPQHF. The DNA of the CDR3 is TGTGCCATCAGTGGGGACAGGGGCAATCAGCCCCAGCATTTT.

This CDR3 reads CASSESRHSYEQYF. In DNA form, the CDR3 reads TGCGCCAGCAGTGAGTCACGCCATTCCTACGAGCAGTACTTC. This chain uses TRBV10-2 with TRBJ2-7; D not resolved. The CDR3 is 14 residues long. Germline V gene lookup returns CDR1 WSHSY and CDR2 SAAADI. Trimming pared 0 bases from V and 1 base from J, leaving 7 bases between.

The rearrangement joins TRBV11-3 to TRBJ1-1, with TRBD1 as a possible D gene (5 bases). Trimming cost V 4 bases and J 6 bases, with 6 bases left between them. CDR1 and CDR2 from the germline V gene are SGHNT and YENEEA. This CDR3 has 11 amino acids. CDR3 sequence: CASSSGPEAFF. Written as DNA, the CDR3 is TGTGCCAGCAGCTCGGGACCTGAAGCTTTCTTT. Based on the CDR3 plus reference TRBV11-3 and TRBJ1-1, the full variable domain is EAGVVQSPRYKIIEKKQPVAFWCNPISGHNTLYWYLQNLGQGPELLIRYENEEAVDDSQLPKDRFSAERLKGVDSTLKIQPAELGDSAVYLCASSSGPEAFFGQGTRLTVV.

The rearrangement uses TRBV19 and TRBJ2-7; D ambiguous. V lost 9 bases and J lost 2, with 17 bases in between. Germline CDR1 and CDR2: LNHDA and SQIVND (reference sequence). There are 14 residues in the CDR3. CDR3 sequence: CARARTDIPYEQYF. In DNA, the CDR3 is TGTGCCAGGGCCAGGACGGATATTCCCTACGAGCAGTACTTC.